This is a list of T cell receptor beta chains from one sample in a study of T-cell reconstitution after alpha-beta-depleted transplantation in children. In TCRdb, the PCR reads were re-called with MiXCR into one record per CDR3 protein. The sample includes hundreds of thousands of distinct CDR3 sequences, 16% of them seen just once. The starting material was PBMCs from the stem cell graft donor, obtained from the stem cell graft. These receptors were collected from a human donor who donated a stem cell graft to a child with acute myeloid leukemia. The CDR3 runs from the conserved cysteine through the conserved F or W. D genes are given only for firm matches. Some rows have no size entry. The others give once, few or many, or a class for an expanded clone.

clone size | J gene | V gene | D gene | CDR3 DNA | CDR3 protein
few | TRBJ2-2 | TRBV7-6 | NA | TGTGCCAGCAGCTTAGGTAACGGCGGGACCGGGGAGCTGTTTTTT | CASSLGNGGTGELFF
few | TRBJ2-1 | TRBV27 | NA | TGTGCCAGCTCAGGGATCTCCTACAATGAGCAGTTCTTC | CASSGISYNEQFF
NA | TRBJ2-5 | TRBV28 | TRBD2 | TGTGCCAGCAGGCCTTCCGGGACTAGCGGGGGGGCGGGAACCCAGTACTTC | CASRPSGTSGGAGTQYF
NA | TRBJ2-5 | TRBV2 | TRBD1 | TGTGCCAGCAGTCCACAGGGGCTCCAAGAGACCCAGTACTTC | CASSPQGLQETQYF
NA | TRBJ2-5 | TRBV20-1 | TRBD2 | TGCAGTGTCCTCGGGGGGGGACAAGAGACCCAGTACTTC | CSVLGGGQETQYF
NA | TRBJ2-5 | TRBV4-1 | NA | TGCGCCAGCAGCCAACAGGGGAAAGAGACCCAGTACTTC | CASSQQGKETQYF
once | TRBJ1-5 | TRBV12-3/TRBV12-4 | TRBD1 | TGTGCCAGCAGTGCCGACAGGGAAGGTTACAGCAATCAGCCCCAGCATTTT | CASSADREGYSNQPQHF
NA | TRBJ2-3 | TRBV28 | NA | TGTGCCAGCACCTCCGACGAACCTAGCACAGATACGCAGTATTTT | CASTSDEPSTDTQYF
NA | TRBJ2-3 | TRBV7-8 | NA | TGTGCCAGCAGTCGAGGTCGACCCAGCACAGATACGCAGTATTTT | CASSRGRPSTDTQYF
few | TRBJ2-3 | TRBV7-6 | TRBD2 | TGTGCCAGCAGCTTAGGCTTGGATAGCGGGGGAACAGATACGCAGTATTTT | CASSLGLDSGGTDTQYF